The present T cell receptor beta chain was sequenced within a study of tumor-infiltrating lymphocytes in primary liver carcinoma. This clonotype was recorded a few times. Its antigen remains unknown. Broader study findings: Significantly greater top-250-clone fractions characterized tumors relative to blood (p = 0.039).

The tissue used was unsorted bulk material of 20-30 mg. RNA and DNA were co-extracted from it with the AllPrep DNA/RNA mini kit. Collection of samples drew on five separate regions of each tumor. A primer matching the constant region was used to make TCR beta cDNA from about 500 ng of total RNA. Libraries for TCR beta were built through three nested multiplex PCR rounds, which together made up a slightly modified ARM-PCR procedure. Two initial PCR rounds of around 9 cycles each paired TRBV1-TRBV30 forward primers with a C-beta reverse primer. TCRdb passed the multiplex PCR reads through MiXCR, listing each CDR3 protein once. The profile shows 100,000 or so distinct CDR3 sequences, about 70% of them singletons. In germline, CDR1 is SGHVS, CDR2 FQNEAQ. The CDR3 runs 16 residues.

The source material was liver tumor tissue from sampling region 5. Noted subset: tumor region T5, tumor centre. This TCR derives from a woman aged 55-70 years with primary liver carcinoma and hepatitis B virus infection. This sequence joins TRBV7-8 and TRBJ2-7, with 9 bases aligning to TRBD2. The CDR3 bases are TGTGTTAGCAGCTTGTTTCTAGCGGGAACGGGGTACGAGCAGTACTTC. This gives the protein CVSSLFLAGTGYEQYF.